This T cell receptor (beta chain) was profiled in a study of cytomegalovirus exposure and HLA in healthy donors. At the level of the study: Earlier, 95 million to 130 million unique TCR beta sequences were recovered from approximately 180 million T cells by an analysis.

The study's findings and limits: The authors later linked a missense DCLRE1C variant to TCR beta V- and J-gene trimming. The authors enumerated over 150 TCR beta chains as linked to cytomegalovirus. A later analysis reportedly identified an Asian-associated ancestry cluster as carrying fewer N-insertions than the approximately 670-donor mean.

PCR amplification relied on 60 Vbeta primers (plus 13 Jbeta primers). The assay was immunoSEQ multiplex PCR, and TCRdb's table has in-frame clones only and misses some. The sample carries around 150,000 clones, roughly 82% recorded once. As regards this clone: The antigen remains undetermined.

This TCR derives from a man aged 50-60 years in good health and CMV-seropositive. Sequencing was carried out using PBMCs.

Here the CDR3 reads CASSADSFSNQPQHF. CDR3 nucleotides: TGTGCCAGCAGCGCAGACTCCTTCAGCAATCAGCCCCAGCATTTT. This chain joins TRBV9 and TRBJ1-5, with D hard to call. The CDR3 is 15 residues long. Germline assignment: CDR1 SGDLS and CDR2 YYNGEE. Trimming took off 3 bases at V and 1 base at J, with 11 bases between the two ends.